Following are 21 T cell receptor beta chains from one sample sequenced in a study of blood T cell repertoires in COVID-19. TCRdb's table, derived via immunoSEQ multiplex PCR, lists solely in-frame clones and lacks some. The table has 130,000 to 150,000 clones, around 80% seen once. The source material was peripheral blood. These receptors all stem from a human donor in a cohort sampled during active COVID-19.

This rearrangement joins TRBV10-3 to TRBJ2-5, with 13 bases fitting TRBD2. Trimming at V came to 8 bases and at J to 3 bases, leaving 0 bases not matched to a gene. The CDR3 spans 13 residues. The germline V gene has CDR1 ENHRY and CDR2 SYGVKD. Here the CDR3 reads CAIGLAGEETQYF. As DNA, the CDR3 is TGTGCCATCGGACTAGCGGGGGAAGAGACCCAGTACTTC.

This clone was seen a few times. The J gene is TRBJ1-3, the V gene TRBV4-1; D is possibly TRBD1 (6 bases). This CDR3 is built from 19 residues. The V gene lost 0 bases and the J gene lost 3 bases, with 21 bases spanning the gap. Germline V gene sequence: CDR1 MGHRA, CDR2 YSYEKL. DNA of the CDR3: TGCGCCAGCAGCCAAGAATCCCTGAATACAGGGAAAATTGGAAACACCATATATTTT. Protein: CASSQESLNTGKIGNTIYF.

The chain combines TRBV9 with TRBJ2-1, with 9 bases matching TRBD2. Germline CDR1 SGDLS, CDR2 YYNGEE. This CDR3 comprises 16 residues. Trimming at V came to 2 bases and at J to 6 bases, leaving 9 bases not matched to a gene. CDR3 nucleotide sequence: TGTGCCAGCAGCGTGTTAGCGGGGGCCCCCGGCAATGAGCAGTTCTTC. It translates to CASSVLAGAPGNEQFF.

The chain links TRBV7-9 to TRBJ2-5, with 8 bases fitting TRBD1. V lost 6 bases and J lost 2; bases outside the gene matches: 8. The germline CDR1 and CDR2 sequences are SEHNR and FQNEAQ (reference sequence). CDR3 size: 15 residues. The CDR3 DNA reads TGTGCCAGCAGGGGGACAGGCGCCCCTCAAGAGACCCAGTACTTC. Protein product: CASRGTGAPQETQYF.

This clone came up a few times. Other DNA sequences in the sample encode the same CDR3. Written as DNA, the CDR3 is TGTGCCAGCAGCCCGGACAGGGGGTACACAGATACGCAGTATTTT. It translates to CASSPDRGYTDTQYF. The rearrangement uses TRBV7-2 and TRBJ2-3; TRBD1 agrees at 10 bases. Germline lookup yields CDR1 SGHTA and CDR2 FQGNSA. The J segment lost 2 bases and the V segment lost 5 bases, leaving 4 bases of the junction unmatched. The CDR3 is 15 residues long.

The CDR3 spells CAWNPVSGSESGELFF. CDR3 DNA: TGTGCCTGGAACCCTGTTAGCGGGAGTGAGTCCGGGGAGCTGTTTTTT. The chain recombines TRBV30 with TRBJ2-2, with 9 positions matching TRBD2. The CDR3 loop spans 16 amino acids. V lost 4 bases, J lost 6 bases, and 12 bases stayed unmatched. The germline V gene encodes CDR1 GTSNPN and CDR2 SVGIG (reference sequence). Looking up the rest from reference TRBV30 and TRBJ2-2 gives the full variable domain: SQTIHQWPATLVQPVGSPLSLECTVEGTSNPNLYWYRQAAGRGLQLLFYSVGIGQISSEVPQNLSASRPQDRQFILSSKKLLLSDSGFYLCAWNPVSGSESGELFFGEGSRLTVL.

V is TRBV7-9 and J is TRBJ1-2; a possible D gene is TRBD1 (5 bases). Trimming left V 5 bases short and J 12 bases short, with 13 bases between. CDR3 length: 11 amino acids. Germline V gene data show CDR1 as SEHNR and CDR2 as FQNEAQ (reference sequence). In nucleotides, the CDR3 is TGTGCCAGCAGCGACCGGGGGGGACACACCTTC. It encodes CASSDRGGHTF.

This chain links TRBV28 with TRBJ2-7; TRBD2 agrees at 9 bases. This CDR3 has 14 residues. V dropped 8 bases and J dropped 3; count of bases not matched to a gene: 8. CDR1 and CDR2 (germline): MDHEN, SYDVKM. The CDR3 here is CASRERGEVYEQYF. CDR3 DNA: TGTGCCAGCCGGGAGCGGGGGGAGGTCTACGAGCAGTACTTC.

J is TRBJ1-5 and V is TRBV4-2; D might be TRBD1 (6 bases). Trimming removed 1 base at V and 6 bases at J, with 16 bases between. Germline V gene lookup returns CDR1 LGHNA and CDR2 YNFKEQ. CDR3 size: 16 residues. CDR3 loop: CASSQVSLARGQPQHF. For the CDR3, the DNA is TGTGCCAGCAGCCAAGTAAGCCTGGCCAGGGGTCAGCCCCAGCATTTT.

This clone appeared many times. J is TRBJ1-3 and V is TRBV9, with 9 bases identical to TRBD1. V shed 3 bases, J shed 4 bases, and the junction held 8 bases outside the gene matches. CDR3 size: 16 residues. Germline V gene lookup returns CDR1 SGDLS and CDR2 YYNGEE. CDR3 DNA sequence: TGTGCCAGCAGCGCGGTTGACAGGGGGACCGGAAACACCATATATTTT. This encodes CASSAVDRGTGNTIYF.

This clone was seen many times. V usage is TRBV5-1 and J usage is TRBJ1-6, with 8 bases aligning to TRBD1. Germline loops: CDR1 SGHRS, CDR2 YFSETQ. The CDR3 is 14 residues long. V shed 6 bases and J 6 bases; nucleotides not matched to a gene: 5. The DNA for the CDR3 is TGCGCCAGCAAACTCGACAGGGGTAATTCACCCCTCCACTTT. Amino acid sequence: CASKLDRGNSPLHF.

CDR3 bases: TGTGCCAGCAGCCCACGCGGGGGGGGAGATACGCAGTATTTT. This translates into CASSPRGGGDTQYF. V gene TRBV7-3 combines with J gene TRBJ2-3; the match to TRBD2 covers 9 bases. CDR1 is SGHTA and CDR2 is FQGTGA in the germline V gene. The ends lost 5 bases at V and 5 bases at J; junction bases unmatched: 5. This CDR3 has 14 residues.

The chain combines TRBV20-1 with TRBJ2-2, with a possible D match to TRBD1 (5 bases). The CDR3 loop spans 14 amino acids. The V end lost 3 bases, the J end lost 4 bases, and 12 bases lay between the germline ends. Germline CDR1 is DFQATT and CDR2 is SNEGSKA (reference sequence). CDR3 region: CSASSRAVTGELFF. The CDR3 DNA sequence: TGCAGTGCTAGTTCCAGGGCGGTCACCGGGGAGCTGTTTTTT.

V gene TRBV24-1 combines with J gene TRBJ2-2, with D perhaps matching TRBD2 (6 bases). Between the trimmed V and J ends, which lost 2 bases and 2 bases, there was a span of 11 bases. This CDR3 has 16 amino acids. Looked up from germline, CDR1 is KGHDR and CDR2 is SFDVKD. The CDR3 here is CATSDSGLKNTGELFF. The CDR3 DNA reads as TGTGCCACCAGTGATTCGGGACTCAAAAACACCGGGGAGCTGTTTTTT.

The J gene is TRBJ2-3, the V gene TRBV7-9; TRBD2 matches at 8 bases. CDR3 length: 16 amino acids. Trimming removed 5 bases from V and 4 bases from J; junction bases left unmatched: 11. The germline V gene has CDR1 SEHNR and CDR2 FQNEAQ (reference sequence). DNA of the CDR3: TGTGCCAGCAGCCGTTCGGGACTAGTCGGCGCAGATACGCAGTATTTT. This codes for CASSRSGLVGADTQYF.

This clone was detected many times. The rearrangement links TRBV30 to TRBJ1-2, with TRBD1 matching over 8 bases. Germline V gene data show CDR1 as GTSNPN and CDR2 as SVGIG (reference sequence). This CDR3 comprises 12 residues. The V gene end was trimmed by 2 bases and the J gene end by 10 bases; junction bases not matched to a gene: 6. The CDR3 DNA reads TGTGCCTGGAGTAGTGACAGGGGTGACTACACCTTC. This translates into CAWSSDRGDYTF.

The chain couples TRBV6-4 to TRBJ1-1; 7 bases align to TRBD1. This CDR3 comprises 14 residues. The V gene end was trimmed by 4 bases and the J gene end by 4 bases; junction bases not matched to a gene: 6. Germline V CDR1 and CDR2: MRHNA, SNTAGT. The CDR3 sequence: CASSAGGSPTEAFF. Written as DNA, the CDR3 is TGTGCCAGCAGTGCAGGGGGTAGCCCCACTGAAGCTTTCTTT.

This clone was seen a few times. The chain recombines TRBV24-1 with TRBJ1-5; no reliable D call. CDR3 size: 14 residues. Deletions cut 5 bases from V and 3 bases from J, with 10 bases between. From germline, CDR1 is KGHDR and CDR2 SFDVKD. The CDR3 sequence is CATSARVHNQPQHF. The CDR3 bases are TGTGCCACCAGTGCGCGGGTCCACAATCAGCCCCAGCATTTT.

This chain connects TRBV9 to TRBJ1-1; perhaps TRBD1 as D (5 bases). CDR1 SGDLS and CDR2 YYNGEE come from the germline V gene. The CDR3 covers 14 residues. The V gene lost 0 bases and the J gene lost 6 bases, with 12 bases spanning the gap. The CDR3 is CASSVGGVDPEAFF. CDR3 bases: TGTGCCAGCAGCGTAGGGGGGGTGGATCCTGAAGCTTTCTTT.

The CDR3 loop is CASSPRSGTEAFF. The CDR3 nucleotides are TGCGCCAGCAGCCCTCGTTCGGGCACTGAAGCTTTCTTT. The chain carries TRBV4-3 and TRBJ1-1; D not resolved. The CDR3 length is 13 residues. Trimming left V 4 bases short and J 4 bases short, with 10 bases between. Germline V gene sequence: CDR1 LGHNA, CDR2 YSLEER.

The V gene is TRBV7-8, the J gene TRBJ2-5; no clear D. Germline CDR1 and CDR2: SGHVS and FQNEAQ. This CDR3 has 13 residues. Trimming took off 5 bases at V and 4 bases at J, with 11 bases between the two ends. CDR3 DNA: TGTGCCAGCAGCCCCACGGGTCGAGAGACCCAGTACTTC. Translated, it gives CASSPTGRETQYF.